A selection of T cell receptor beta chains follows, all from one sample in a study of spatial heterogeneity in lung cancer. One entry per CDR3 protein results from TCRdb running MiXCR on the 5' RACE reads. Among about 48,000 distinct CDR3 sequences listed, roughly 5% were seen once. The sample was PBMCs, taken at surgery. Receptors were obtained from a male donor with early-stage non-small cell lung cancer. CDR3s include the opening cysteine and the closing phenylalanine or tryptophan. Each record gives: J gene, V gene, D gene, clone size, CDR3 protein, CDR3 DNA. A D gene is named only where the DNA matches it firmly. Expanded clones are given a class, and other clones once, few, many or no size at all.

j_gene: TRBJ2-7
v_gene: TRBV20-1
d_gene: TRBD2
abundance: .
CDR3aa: CSARPPPGRRRSSYEQYF
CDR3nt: TGCAGTGCTAGACCCCCCCCCGGGAGGCGCCGAAGCTCCTACGAGCAGTACTTC

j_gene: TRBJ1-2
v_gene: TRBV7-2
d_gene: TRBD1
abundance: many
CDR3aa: CASSLPPTGSYGYTF
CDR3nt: TGTGCCAGCAGCTTACCCCCGACAGGGAGCTATGGCTACACCTTC

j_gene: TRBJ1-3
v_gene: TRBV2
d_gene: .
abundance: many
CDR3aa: CASKLSGNTIYF
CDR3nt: TGTGCCAGCAAGCTTTCTGGAAACACCATATATTTT

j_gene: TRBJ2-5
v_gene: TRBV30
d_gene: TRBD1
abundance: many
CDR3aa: CAWSKGQGVGETQYF
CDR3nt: TGTGCCTGGAGTAAGGGACAGGGGGTTGGAGAGACCCAGTACTTC

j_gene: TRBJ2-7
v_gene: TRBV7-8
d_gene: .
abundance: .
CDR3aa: CATKGATEQYF
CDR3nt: TGTGCCACCAAGGGAGCGACCGAGCAGTACTTC

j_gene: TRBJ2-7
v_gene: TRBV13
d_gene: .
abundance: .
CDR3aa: CASSSGQLYEQYF
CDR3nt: TGTGCCAGCAGCTCCGGACAGCTATACGAGCAGTACTTC

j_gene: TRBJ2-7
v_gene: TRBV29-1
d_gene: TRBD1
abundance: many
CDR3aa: CSVGTAESSYEQYF
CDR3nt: TGCAGCGTCGGGACAGCGGAAAGCTCCTACGAGCAGTACTTC

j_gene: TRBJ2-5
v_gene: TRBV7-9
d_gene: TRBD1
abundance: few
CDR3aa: CASSLPLGDRGETQYF
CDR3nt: TGTGCCAGCAGCTTACCACTCGGGGACAGGGGGGAGACCCAGTACTTC

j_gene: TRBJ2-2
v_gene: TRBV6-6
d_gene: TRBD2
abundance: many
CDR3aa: CASRELSGRDTGELFF
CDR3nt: TGTGCCAGCAGAGAGCTTAGCGGGAGAGATACCGGGGAGCTGTTTTTT

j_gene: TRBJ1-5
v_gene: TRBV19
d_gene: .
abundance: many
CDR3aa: CASSDRHSNQPQHF
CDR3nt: TGTGCCAGTAGCGACAGGCATAGCAATCAGCCCCAGCATTTT

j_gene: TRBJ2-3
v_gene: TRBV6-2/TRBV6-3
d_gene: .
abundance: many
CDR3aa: CASSYGGTNGDTQYF
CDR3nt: TGTGCCAGCAGTTACGGCGGGACCAATGGAGATACGCAGTATTTT

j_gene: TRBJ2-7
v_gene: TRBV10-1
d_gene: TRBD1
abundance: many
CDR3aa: CASSESIRGQDEQYF
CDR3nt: TGCGCCAGCAGTGAGTCGATTCGGGGACAGGACGAGCAGTACTTC

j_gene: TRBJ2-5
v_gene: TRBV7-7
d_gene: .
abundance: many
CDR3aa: CASSSLIRGQETQYF
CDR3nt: TGTGCTAGCAGCAGTCTCATCAGAGGGCAAGAGACCCAGTACTTC

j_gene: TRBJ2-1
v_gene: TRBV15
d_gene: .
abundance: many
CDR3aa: CATSLDYSSYNEQFF
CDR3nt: TGTGCCACCAGCCTAGACTACTCCTCCTACAATGAGCAGTTCTTC

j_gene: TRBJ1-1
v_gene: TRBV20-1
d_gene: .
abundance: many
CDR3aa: CSARDRGVFGAEAFF
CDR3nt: TGCAGTGCTAGAGATCGGGGGGTATTCGGCGCTGAAGCTTTCTTT

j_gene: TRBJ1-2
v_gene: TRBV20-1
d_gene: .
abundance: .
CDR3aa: CSASRVRAYTF
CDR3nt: TGCAGTGCTAGTCGTGTGCGAGCCTACACCTTC

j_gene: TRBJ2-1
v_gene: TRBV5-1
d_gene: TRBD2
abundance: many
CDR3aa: CASSPGGLAGGDEQFF
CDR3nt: TGCGCCAGCAGCCCCGGGGGACTAGCGGGAGGGGATGAGCAGTTCTTC

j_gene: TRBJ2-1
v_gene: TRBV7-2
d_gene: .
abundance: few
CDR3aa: CASSLVPPYNEQFF
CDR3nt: TGTGCCAGCAGCTTAGTACCCCCCTACAATGAGCAGTTCTTC

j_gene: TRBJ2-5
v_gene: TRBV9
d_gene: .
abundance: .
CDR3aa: CASLRVGHHQETQYF
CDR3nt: TGTGCCAGCTTAAGGGTCGGACACCACCAAGAGACCCAGTACTTC

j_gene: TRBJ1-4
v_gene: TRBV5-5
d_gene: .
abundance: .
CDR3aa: CASSSRSNEKLFF
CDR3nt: TGTGCCAGCAGCAGTCGTTCTAATGAAAAACTGTTTTTT

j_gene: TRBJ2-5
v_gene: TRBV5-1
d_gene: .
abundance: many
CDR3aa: CASSLAGGGSGNQETQYF
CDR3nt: TGCGCCAGCAGCTTGGCAGGGGGAGGTAGCGGCAACCAAGAGACCCAGTACTTC

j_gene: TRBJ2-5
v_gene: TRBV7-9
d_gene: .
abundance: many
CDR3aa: CASSLEVRGVAETQYF
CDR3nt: TGTGCCAGCAGCTTAGAGGTCAGGGGTGTAGCAGAGACCCAGTACTTC

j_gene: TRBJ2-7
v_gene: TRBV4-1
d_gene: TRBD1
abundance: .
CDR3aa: CASSQDRLGQKEELYEQYF
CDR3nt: TGCGCCAGCAGCCAAGATCGTTTGGGACAGAAGGAGGAGTTGTACGAGCAGTACTTC

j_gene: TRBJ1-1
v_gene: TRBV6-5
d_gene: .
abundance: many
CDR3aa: CASSYSMGSNTEAFF
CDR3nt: TGTGCCAGCAGTTACTCGATGGGATCGAACACTGAAGCTTTCTTT